These T cell receptor beta chains were read from a single sample in a study of T cell responses to AZD1222 COVID-19 vaccine. TCRdb keeps only in-frame clones here, not all; method: immunoSEQ multiplex PCR. The table lists some 200,000 clones, 75% to 90% of them singletons. Sequences were derived from peripheral blood, sampled on day 0 of AZD1222 vaccination. These receptors were taken from an adult in good health. The CDR3 runs from the conserved cysteine through the conserved F or W. Fields, in order: D gene, J gene, clone size, V gene, CDR3 length, CDR3 protein, CDR3 DNA. D genes are given only for firm matches. Size values are once, few and many counts, or a class for expanded clones, and some rows have none.

>-|TRBJ2-5|-|TRBV10-3|13
CAISESTRETQYF
TGTGCCATCAGTGAGTCGACCCGAGAGACCCAGTACTTC
>-|TRBJ2-7|-|TRBV3-1/TRBV3-2|15
CASSQLVGAPYEQYF
TGTGCCAGCAGCCAATTGGTAGGGGCCCCCTACGAGCAGTACTTC
>-|TRBJ1-2|-|TRBV30|14
CAWSGQAIYYGYTF
TGTGCCTGGAGTGGGCAGGCTATATACTATGGCTACACCTTC
>-|TRBJ2-2|-|TRBV7-9|14
CASSLGKNTGELFF
TGTGCCAGCAGCTTGGGCAAGAACACCGGGGAGCTGTTTTTT
>-|TRBJ1-2|-|TRBV7-3|13
CASISEIPGSYTF
TGTGCCAGCATCTCGGAAATACCGGGGAGCTACACCTTC
>-|TRBJ1-1|-|TRBV3-1/TRBV3-2|14
CASSQIPGHTEAFF
TGTGCCAGCAGCCAAATCCCAGGGCACACTGAAGCTTTCTTT
>TRBD2|TRBJ2-7|few|TRBV28|15
CASSPTSGGAYEQYF
TGTGCCAGCAGCCCTACTAGCGGGGGGGCCTACGAGCAGTACTTC
>-|TRBJ2-1|-|TRBV5-6|13
CASSSPTDNEQFF
TGTGCCAGCAGCTCCCCGACGGACAATGAGCAGTTCTTC
>TRBD1|TRBJ1-4|many|TRBV6-5|13
CASRDREAEKLFF
TGTGCCAGCAGGGACAGGGAGGCTGAAAAACTGTTTTTT
>-|TRBJ1-6|-|TRBV7-9|15
CASSFFGGRDSPLHF
TGTGCCAGCAGCTTTTTCGGGGGAAGGGATTCACCCCTCCACTTT
>-|TRBJ2-2|-|TRBV6-5|14
CASRRRDFTGELFF
TGTGCCAGCAGGCGCCGGGACTTCACCGGGGAGCTGTTTTTT
>TRBD1|TRBJ2-7|-|TRBV13|16
CASRDTGTGGSYEQYF
TGTGCCAGCAGAGATACCGGGACAGGGGGCTCCTACGAGCAGTACTTC
>-|TRBJ1-1|-|TRBV12-3/TRBV12-4|11
CASTLGEGAFF
TGTGCCAGCACCCTGGGGGAAGGAGCTTTCTTT
>-|TRBJ2-5|-|TRBV18|14
CASSPTDRQETQYF
TGTGCCAGCTCGCCGACAGACAGGCAAGAGACCCAGTACTTC
>TRBD2|TRBJ2-1|once|TRBV7-8|17
CASSLASRLASYNEQFF
TGTGCCAGCAGCTTAGCATCTCGACTAGCGTCCTACAATGAGCAGTTCTTC
>-|TRBJ2-5|-|TRBV5-1|14
CASSLETVQETQYF
TGCGCCAGCAGCTTGGAGACAGTCCAAGAGACCCAGTACTTC
>TRBD1|TRBJ1-4|-|TRBV7-9|14
CASSLGTVDEKLFF
TGTGCCAGCAGCCTTGGGACAGTTGATGAAAAACTGTTTTTT
>-|TRBJ1-6|-|TRBV15|13
CATSTGRNSPLHF
TGTGCCACCAGCACGGGCAGAAATTCACCCCTCCACTTT
>-|TRBJ1-2|-|TRBV5-8|14
CASSFYRNNYGYTF
TGTGCCAGCAGCTTTTACAGGAATAACTATGGCTACACCTTC
>TRBD1|TRBJ2-7|few|TRBV6-2/TRBV6-3|13
CASSRQGVNEQYF
TGTGCCAGCAGTAGACAGGGGGTAAACGAGCAGTACTTC
>TRBD1|TRBJ1-5|-|TRBV6-5|14
CASSYGQGVQPQHF
TGTGCCAGCAGTTACGGGCAGGGGGTGCAGCCCCAGCATTTT
>TRBD1|TRBJ1-4|-|TRBV28|14
CASSAHRGPEKLFF
TGTGCCAGCAGTGCCCACAGGGGGCCGGAAAAACTGTTTTTT
>-|TRBJ2-3|once|TRBV6-1|14
CASSEGMATDTQYF
TGTGCCAGCAGTGAAGGAATGGCCACAGATACGCAGTATTTT
>-|TRBJ1-1|-|TRBV18|14
CASSPRGDATEAFF
TGTGCCAGCTCACCAAGGGGCGACGCCACTGAAGCTTTCTTT
>TRBD1|TRBJ2-6|once|TRBV7-8|17
CASSSGQGNTGANVLTF
TGTGCCAGCAGCTCGGGACAGGGGAACACTGGGGCCAACGTCCTGACTTTC
>-|TRBJ1-1|-|TRBV4-3|15
CASSQDQGGNTEAFF
TGCGCCAGCAGCCAAGACCAGGGAGGGAACACTGAAGCTTTCTTT